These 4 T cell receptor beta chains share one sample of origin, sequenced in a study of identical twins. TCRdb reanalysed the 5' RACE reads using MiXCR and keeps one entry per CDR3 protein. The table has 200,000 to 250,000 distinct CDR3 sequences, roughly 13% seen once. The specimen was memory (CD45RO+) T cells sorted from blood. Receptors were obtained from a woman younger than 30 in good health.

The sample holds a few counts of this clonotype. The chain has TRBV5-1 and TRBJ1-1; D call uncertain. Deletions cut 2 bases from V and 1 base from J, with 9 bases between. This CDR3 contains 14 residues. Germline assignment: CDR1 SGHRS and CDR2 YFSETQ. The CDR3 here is CASSLRATNTEAFF. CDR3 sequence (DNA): TGCGCCAGCAGCTTAAGGGCGACGAACACTGAAGCTTTCTTT. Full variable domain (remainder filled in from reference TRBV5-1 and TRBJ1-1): KAGVTQTPRYLIKTRGQQVTLSCSPISGHRSVSWYQQTPGQGLQFLFEYFSETQRNKGNFPGRFSGRQFSNSRSEMNVSTLELGDSALYLCASSLRATNTEAFFGQGTRLTVV.

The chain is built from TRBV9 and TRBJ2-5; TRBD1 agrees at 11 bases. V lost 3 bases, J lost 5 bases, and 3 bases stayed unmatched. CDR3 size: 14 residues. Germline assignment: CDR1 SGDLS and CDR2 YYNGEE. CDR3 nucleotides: TGTGCCAGCAGCGCGGGACAGGGGGACGAGACCCAGTACTTC. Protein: CASSAGQGDETQYF.

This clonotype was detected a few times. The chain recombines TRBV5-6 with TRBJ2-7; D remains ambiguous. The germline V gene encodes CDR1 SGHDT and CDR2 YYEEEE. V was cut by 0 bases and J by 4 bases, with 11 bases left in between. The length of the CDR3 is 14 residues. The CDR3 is CASSLGFPPYEQYF. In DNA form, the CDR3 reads TGTGCCAGCAGCTTGGGATTTCCGCCGTACGAGCAGTACTTC.

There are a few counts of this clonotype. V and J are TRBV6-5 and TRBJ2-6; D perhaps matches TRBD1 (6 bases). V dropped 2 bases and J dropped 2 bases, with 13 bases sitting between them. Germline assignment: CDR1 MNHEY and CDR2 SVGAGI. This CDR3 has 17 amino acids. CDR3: CASSYGRYRAGANVLTF. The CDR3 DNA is TGTGCCAGCAGTTACGGAAGATACAGGGCTGGGGCCAACGTCCTGACTTTC.